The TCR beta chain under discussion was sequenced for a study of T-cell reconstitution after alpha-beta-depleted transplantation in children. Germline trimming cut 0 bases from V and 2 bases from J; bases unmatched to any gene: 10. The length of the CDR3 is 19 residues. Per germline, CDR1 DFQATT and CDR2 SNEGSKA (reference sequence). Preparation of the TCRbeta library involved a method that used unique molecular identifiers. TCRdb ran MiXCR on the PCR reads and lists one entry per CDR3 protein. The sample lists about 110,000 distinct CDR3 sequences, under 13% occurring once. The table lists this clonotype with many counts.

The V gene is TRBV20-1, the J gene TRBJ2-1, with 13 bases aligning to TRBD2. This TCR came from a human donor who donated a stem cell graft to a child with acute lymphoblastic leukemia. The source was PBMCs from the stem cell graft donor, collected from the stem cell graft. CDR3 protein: CSARDPLTSGGAAYNEQFF. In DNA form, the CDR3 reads TGCAGTGCTAGAGATCCCCTTACTAGCGGGGGGGCCGCCTACAATGAGCAGTTCTTC.